Below are 32 T cell receptor beta chains sequenced from a single sample in a study of blood T cell repertoires in COVID-19. Measured with immunoSEQ multiplex PCR; TCRdb has only the in-frame clones, and not every one. The data show approximately 200,000 clones, roughly four fifths seen once. Sequencing was performed on peripheral blood. These receptors all stem from a woman between 50 and 59 years old with acute or convalescent COVID-19.

The chain uses TRBV27 and TRBJ2-1; no definite D call. This CDR3 has 13 amino acids. The V gene's germline CDR1 is MNHEY and CDR2 SMNVEV (reference sequence). With 5 bases removed from V and 6 bases from J, the gap between germline ends came to 11 bases. The CDR3 sequence is CASSPNSGNEQFF. The CDR3 region has the DNA TGTGCCAGCAGTCCCAACAGTGGCAATGAGCAGTTCTTC.

The chain recombines TRBV19 with TRBJ2-7; TRBD2 agrees at 8 bases. The CDR3 loop spans 13 amino acids. Trimming at V came to 4 bases and at J to 5 bases, leaving 4 bases not matched to a gene. Germline-derived CDR1 and CDR2 are LNHDA and SQIVND (reference sequence). The CDR3 is CASSSGRINEQYF. The CDR3 DNA sequence: TGTGCCAGTAGTAGCGGGAGGATCAACGAGCAGTACTTC. Complete variable domain (other parts from reference TRBV19 and TRBJ2-7): DGGITQSPKYLFRKEGQNVTLSCEQNLNHDAMYWYRQDPGQGLRLIYYSQIVNDFQKGDIAEGYSVSREKKESFPLTVTSAQKNPTAFYLCASSSGRINEQYFGPGTRLTVT.

This clone was counted a few times. The rearrangement joins TRBV7-2 to TRBJ2-2, with 7 nucleotides matching TRBD2. Losses at the gene ends were 3 bases for V and 5 bases for J; bases not matched to a gene: 9. In germline, CDR1 is SGHTA, CDR2 FQGNSA. The CDR3 extends over 16 amino acids. The CDR3 region is CASSFQGLPNTGELFF. The CDR3 coding sequence is TGTGCCAGCAGCTTTCAGGGACTACCTAATACCGGGGAGCTGTTTTTT.

The chain uses TRBV6-2 or TRBV6-3 and TRBJ1-6; D remains unclear. From germline, CDR1 is MNHEY and CDR2 SVGEGT. This CDR3 comprises 12 residues. V lost 2 bases and J lost 13, with 9 bases in between. This CDR3 reads CASSYPGGPLHF. The CDR3 DNA sequence: TGTGCCAGCAGTTACCCTGGAGGGCCCCTCCACTTT.

CDR3 loop: CASSAGQGYTEAFF. The CDR3 DNA reads as TGTGCCAGCAGTGCGGGACAGGGGTACACTGAAGCTTTCTTT. The V and J genes are TRBV27 and TRBJ1-1; 10 nucleotides match TRBD1. The CDR3 runs to 14 residues. Trimming took 5 bases from V and 3 from J; bases not matched to a gene: 3. Germline CDR1 and CDR2: MNHEY and SMNVEV (reference sequence).

The V and J genes are TRBV6-5 and TRBJ1-6; 8 bases line up with TRBD1. CDR1 is MNHEY, CDR2 SVGAGI, per germline. The trim removed 5 bases at V and 9 bases at J, leaving 6 bases unmatched. The CDR3 contains 14 residues. In DNA, the CDR3 is TGTGCCAGCAGTCCTGACAGGGGATCTTCACCCCTCCACTTT. It specifies CASSPDRGSSPLHF.

The V gene is TRBV6-5, the J gene TRBJ1-1; possibly TRBD1 for D (6 bases). Trimming pared 5 bases from V and 3 bases from J, leaving 16 bases between. The germline V gene has CDR1 MNHEY and CDR2 SVGAGI. This CDR3 spans 15 amino acids. The CDR3 is CASSPADSRDTEAFF. The CDR3 DNA sequence: TGTGCCAGCAGTCCCGCGGACAGTAGAGACACTGAAGCTTTCTTT.

The rearrangement uses TRBV5-1 and TRBJ2-3; 7 bases are a match to TRBD1. Germline trimming cut 4 bases from V and 4 bases from J; bases unmatched to any gene: 12. The length of the CDR3 is 16 residues. Germline lookup yields CDR1 SGHRS and CDR2 YFSETQ. The CDR3 region has the DNA TGCGCCAGCAGCCTAGGGACAGCCGGCTTGGCAGATACGCAGTATTTT. Encoded protein: CASSLGTAGLADTQYF. The full variable domain, in which reference TRBV5-1 and TRBJ2-3 provide the parts outside the CDR3, is KAGVTQTPRYLIKTRGQQVTLSCSPISGHRSVSWYQQTPGQGLQFLFEYFSETQRNKGNFPGRFSGRQFSNSRSEMNVSTLELGDSALYLCASSLGTAGLADTQYFGPGTRLTVL.

The chain combines TRBV9 with TRBJ2-5; TRBD2 matches at 7 bases. Germline CDR1 SGDLS, CDR2 YYNGEE. V shed 1 base, J shed 2 bases, and the junction held 11 bases outside the gene matches. This CDR3 comprises 17 residues. CDR3 nucleotide sequence: TGTGCCAGCAGCGTAAGGTCAGGCATAGCGGGTCAAGAGACCCAGTACTTC. It codes for CASSVRSGIAGQETQYF.

On this clone itself: Other DNA sequences from this sample encode an identical CDR3 as well. The J gene is TRBJ2-7, the V gene TRBV18; 9 bases align to TRBD1. The CDR3 spans 14 residues. The junction had 5 bases not matched to a gene; V was cut back by 3 bases and J by 5 bases. Germline-derived CDR1 and CDR2 are KGHSH and LQKENI. DNA for the CDR3: TGTGCCAGCTCACCCAGACAGGGGGTCGACGAGCAGTACTTC. This sequence encodes CASSPRQGVDEQYF.

The rearrangement uses TRBV4-3 and TRBJ1-1, with 8 bases lining up with TRBD1. The CDR3 has 16 amino acids. Germline V gene sequence: CDR1 LGHNA, CDR2 YSLEER. V lost 1 base to trimming and J lost 5 bases; unmatched junction nucleotides: 9. The CDR3: CASSQGVQGAGTEAFF. In nucleotides, the CDR3 is TGCGCCAGCAGCCAAGGGGTCCAGGGGGCTGGTACTGAAGCTTTCTTT.

The gene calls are TRBV6-2 or TRBV6-3 and TRBJ2-5; 7 bases line up with TRBD1. The V segment lost 2 bases and the J segment 4 bases; nucleotides outside the gene matches: 7. The CDR3 covers 15 residues. Germline CDR1 MNHEY, CDR2 SVGEGT. The CDR3 nucleotides are TGTGCCAGCAGTTACCCCCCGGCAGGGGGAGAGACCCAGTACTTC. It translates to CASSYPPAGGETQYF.

V gene TRBV2 combines with J gene TRBJ2-7, with 7 bases aligning to TRBD1. The ends lost 11 bases at V and 4 bases at J; junction bases unmatched: 14. The germline gives CDR1 SNHLY, CDR2 FYNNEI. The CDR3 extends over 14 amino acids. In DNA form, the CDR3 reads TGTGCCTGTACGACTCCGGGACAGCAGTACGAGCAGTACTTC. Protein product: CACTTPGQQYEQYF.

This chain joins TRBV6-5 and TRBJ2-2, with 7 bases matching TRBD1. The trim removed 4 bases at V and 7 bases at J, leaving 9 bases unmatched. There are 15 residues in the CDR3. CDR1 is MNHEY and CDR2 is SVGAGI in the germline V gene. The CDR3 DNA is TGTGCCAGCAGTTTTACCGACAGGGTAGGCGGGGAGCTGTTTTTT. It encodes CASSFTDRVGGELFF.

The chain combines TRBV29-1 with TRBJ2-1; 10 bases agree with TRBD1. The J segment lost 4 bases and the V segment lost 4 bases, leaving 4 bases of the junction unmatched. This CDR3 spans 14 amino acids. Germline CDR1 SQVTM, CDR2 ANQGSEA. CDR3 DNA: TGCAGCGTTGGAGGGACAGGGGCGTACAATGAGCAGTTCTTC. It is translated as CSVGGTGAYNEQFF.

This chain connects TRBV30 to TRBJ1-6; weak D call: TRBD1 (6 bases). The germline V gene has CDR1 GTSNPN and CDR2 SVGIG (reference sequence). V was trimmed by 0 bases and J by 7 bases, leaving 19 bases between them. The CDR3 covers 17 residues. The CDR3 DNA reads as TGTGCCTGGAGTGTACTGCAGGGGCCTTCTTCGAATTCACCCCTCCACTTT. Amino acid sequence: CAWSVLQGPSSNSPLHF.

The chain is built from TRBV11-2 and TRBJ2-1, with D unclear. V was trimmed by 7 bases and J by 0 bases, leaving 16 bases between them. Germline loops: CDR1 SGHAT, CDR2 FQNNGV. The CDR3 runs 16 residues. The CDR3 DNA reads as TGTGCCAGCACCCCAAGATCGGCTAGCTCCTACAATGAGCAGTTCTTC. This translates into CASTPRSASSYNEQFF.

The V and J genes are TRBV19 and TRBJ1-1, with 9 bases identical to TRBD1. This CDR3 has 14 residues. The J segment lost 8 bases and the V segment lost 9 bases, leaving 13 bases of the junction unmatched. Germline V gene data show CDR1 as LNHDA and CDR2 as SQIVND (reference sequence). The CDR3 DNA reads TGTGCCAGCCTTGACAGGGGGGGAAGTGTGGAAGCTTTCTTT. Amino acids: CASLDRGGSVEAFF.

This chain links TRBV2 with TRBJ1-1; D is unclear. This CDR3 has 13 residues. Trimming shortened V by 5 bases and J by 2 bases, and 9 bases separated the two germline ends. Germline V lookup: CDR1 SNHLY, CDR2 FYNNEI. CDR3 in DNA: TGTGCCAGCAGTATACGGGGAAACACTGAAGCTTTCTTT. Amino acid sequence: CASSIRGNTEAFF. Supplemented by reference TRBV2 and TRBJ1-1, the full variable domain reads EPEVTQTPSHQVTQMGQEVILRCVPISNHLYFYWYRQILGQKVEFLVSFYNNEISEKSEIFDDQFSVERPDGSNFTLKIRSTKLEDSAMYFCASSIRGNTEAFFGQGTRLTVV.

The chain has TRBV5-1 and TRBJ2-7, with TRBD2 matching 8 bases. Trimming took 0 bases from V and 2 from J; bases not matched to a gene: 7. CDR3 size: 16 residues. The germline V gene has CDR1 SGHRS and CDR2 YFSETQ. CDR3 coding DNA: TGCGCCAGCAGCTTGGACCAGCGGGGGCTGGCCTACGAGCAGTACTTC. Its translation is CASSLDQRGLAYEQYF.

The chain recombines TRBV12-5 with TRBJ1-5; D ambiguous. CDR3 length equals 14 residues. Between the trimmed V and J ends, which lost 6 bases and 0 bases, there was a span of 9 bases. CDR1 LGHNT and CDR2 FRNRAP come from the germline V gene. This chain's CDR3 is CASGSPYSNQPQHF. The CDR3 region has the DNA TGTGCTAGTGGGTCTCCGTATAGCAATCAGCCCCAGCATTTT.

The chain uses TRBV18 and TRBJ2-7, with 10 nucleotides matching TRBD1. CDR1 and CDR2 from the germline V gene are KGHSH and LQKENI. The CDR3 runs 15 residues. V lost 6 bases, J lost 1 base, and 6 bases stayed unmatched. In DNA form, the CDR3 reads TGTGCCAGCTCTCGAGGACAGGGGGGATCCTACGAGCAGTACTTC. This encodes CASSRGQGGSYEQYF.

The rearrangement links TRBV19 to TRBJ1-6; D unresolved. This CDR3 contains 18 residues. CDR1 LNHDA and CDR2 SQIVND come from the germline V gene (reference sequence). The V end lost 5 bases, the J end lost 8 bases, and 25 bases lay between the germline ends. This chain's CDR3 is CASSRGKQGGMRDSPLHF. CDR3 sequence (DNA): TGTGCCAGTAGTCGAGGAAAACAAGGAGGGATGAGGGATTCACCCCTCCACTTT.

The chain uses TRBV5-4 and TRBJ2-7; D is possibly TRBD2 (6 bases). The V gene lost 2 bases and the J gene lost 7 bases, with 10 bases spanning the gap. CDR3 size: 12 residues. The germline CDR1 and CDR2 sequences are SGHNT and YYREEE (reference sequence). This chain's CDR3 is CASSFGGYEQYF. The CDR3 nucleotides are TGTGCCAGCAGCTTTGGGGGGTATGAGCAGTACTTC.

This clone was detected only once. This sequence joins TRBV7-2 and TRBJ1-2, with D hard to call. Deletions cut 5 bases from V and 10 bases from J, with 14 bases between. The CDR3 consists of 12 residues. Germline values: CDR1 SGHTA, CDR2 FQGNSA. CDR3 sequence reads: CASSQAQYNYTF. The DNA for the CDR3 is TGTGCCAGCAGCCAGGCTCAGTACAACTACACCTTC.

The rearrangement uses TRBV7-9 and TRBJ1-4, with D possibly being TRBD1 (5 bases). From germline, CDR1 is SEHNR and CDR2 FQNEAQ (reference sequence). This CDR3 region has 17 residues. V lost 0 bases, J lost 5 bases, and 16 bases lay in between. The CDR3 reads CASSLARLDSANEKLFF. The CDR3 nucleotides read TGTGCCAGCAGCTTAGCGCGTTTAGACAGCGCGAATGAAAAACTGTTTTTT.

The rearrangement joins TRBV28 to TRBJ2-1; D ambiguous. The CDR3 sequence is 14 residues long. V shed 2 bases and J shed 7 bases, with 12 bases lying between them. Germline lookup yields CDR1 MDHEN and CDR2 SYDVKM. The CDR3 sequence: CASSLLPPVNEQFF. DNA for the CDR3: TGTGCCAGCAGTTTACTTCCCCCGGTGAATGAGCAGTTCTTC.

The chain has TRBV13 and TRBJ1-2; 8 bases map to TRBD1. J was trimmed by 8 bases and V by 5 bases; bases with no gene match: 1. The CDR3 is made up of 11 amino acids. CDR1 and CDR2 from the germline V gene are PRHDT and FYEKMQ (reference sequence). The CDR3 protein is CASSDRGGYTF. The DNA for the CDR3 is TGTGCCAGCAGCGACAGGGGCGGCTACACCTTC.

The chain uses TRBV9 and TRBJ1-3; D call uncertain. The CDR3 sequence is 14 residues long. Trimming stripped 4 bases from V and 0 bases from J, with 8 bases between. Germline CDR1 and CDR2: SGDLS and YYNGEE. The CDR3 reads CASSPSDSGNTIYF. CDR3 nucleotides: TGTGCCAGCAGCCCCTCAGACTCTGGAAACACCATATATTTT.

CDR3 nucleotide sequence: TGCGCCAGCAGCCGGGACTTCCAAGAGACCCAGTACTTC. Its protein is CASSRDFQETQYF. V is TRBV5-1 and J is TRBJ2-5; D is perhaps TRBD2 (6 bases). The length of the CDR3 is 13 residues. Germline V gene data show CDR1 as SGHRS and CDR2 as YFSETQ. The V and J ends lost 4 bases and 1 base respectively, with 8 bases between them.

The chain has TRBV6-6 and TRBJ2-7, with D possibly being TRBD2 (5 bases). The CDR3 contains 14 residues. V was shortened by 5 bases and J by 5 bases, with 16 bases between the two germline ends. Germline lookup yields CDR1 MNHNY and CDR2 SVGAGI (reference sequence). CDR3 bases: TGTGCCAGCAGTCTTGGGCTAGCTGCCCACGAGCAGTACTTC. Translated, it gives CASSLGLAAHEQYF.

The chain couples TRBV7-6 to TRBJ2-2; perhaps TRBD1 as D (5 bases). This CDR3 contains 15 residues. Between the trimmed V and J ends, which lost 5 bases and 1 base, there was a span of 11 bases. CDR1 is SGHVS and CDR2 is FNYEAQ in the germline V gene. The CDR3 nucleotides are TGTGCCAGCAGCAAAGACAGCCAGAACACCGGGGAGCTGTTTTTT. This translates into CASSKDSQNTGELFF. The full variable domain, completed using reference TRBV7-6 and TRBJ2-2, is GAGVSQSPRYKVTKRGQDVALRCDPISGHVSLYWYRQALGQGPEFLTYFNYEAQQDKSGLPNDRFSAERPEGSISTLTIQRTEQRDSAMYRCASSKDSQNTGELFFGEGSRLTVL.